This TCR beta chain was sequenced in a study of CD8 T cells in ankylosing spondylitis. General study points: A subset of motif variants has previously been described in the synovial fluid and blood of reactive arthritis. With a CD8+ phenotype, disease-linked clones were relatively rare in peripheral blood. Disease-linked clones were reportedly significantly enriched in matched ankylosing spondylitis synovial fluid. Ankylosing spondylitis blood appeared to be characterized by a TCR beta motif of 7 to 9 highly homologous variants.

Trimming shortened V by 3 bases and J by 5 bases, and 22 bases separated the two germline ends. Germline V lookup: CDR1 MNHNS, CDR2 SASEGT. This CDR3 spans 17 amino acids. A word on this clonotype: Its target is not known.

The TCR beta libraries were generated through quantitative 5'-RACE incorporating molecular barcodes. TCRdb independently ran MiXCR on the 5' RACE reads; one entry per CDR3 protein. Of approximately 400,000 distinct CDR3 sequences listed, 25% to 30% were seen once; the top ten hold under 0.9%. Sequencing was done on a sample of blood, either unsorted or a sorted T cell fraction (not recorded which). The clonotype was recovered from a male donor with ankylosing spondylitis. This sequence joins TRBV6-1 and TRBJ1-1, with D possibly TRBD1 on 6 matching bases. The chain's CDR3 is CASSDLATGPAMTEAFF. The CDR3 DNA reads as TGTGCCAGCAGTGACTTAGCGACAGGTCCGGCGATGACTGAAGCTTTCTTT.